Presented here are 19 T cell receptor beta chains from one specimen sequenced in a study of blood T cell repertoires in COVID-19. Here immunoSEQ multiplex PCR was the method, and the copy in TCRdb shows in-frame clones only, minus some. The sample has roughly 350,000 clones, about 89% seen once; the top ten hold 10%. Sequencing was carried out using peripheral blood. These receptors were obtained from a woman aged 25-40 years with COVID-19, enrolled during active disease.

The gene calls are TRBV3-1 (or the pseudogene TRBV3-2) and TRBJ2-7, with D perhaps TRBD2 (6 bases). In germline, CDR1 is LGHDT, CDR2 YNNKEL (reference sequence). The CDR3 covers 16 residues. V gave up 7 bases and J gave up 6 bases, with 25 bases separating them. DNA for the CDR3: TGTGCCAGCAAGGCCCGGGGAGCTAGCGCTATCGGCGAGCAGTACTTC. Translated, it gives CASKARGASAIGEQYF.

This clone showed up just a few times. The rearrangement links TRBV6-1 to TRBJ2-6, with D unclear. The V gene's germline CDR1 is MNHNS and CDR2 SASEGT. Trimming pared 4 bases from V and 1 base from J, leaving 11 bases between. The CDR3 length is 16 residues. The CDR3 region is CASSANVGSGANVLTF. The DNA for the CDR3 is TGTGCCAGCAGTGCTAATGTCGGGTCTGGGGCCAACGTCCTGACTTTC.

The CDR3 reads CASSETGGLEAFF. As DNA, the CDR3 is TGTGCCAGCAGTGAAACAGGGGGTCTTGAAGCTTTCTTT. V gene TRBV6-1 combines with J gene TRBJ1-1; 8 bases fit TRBD1. The CDR3 covers 13 residues. CDR1 MNHNS and CDR2 SASEGT come from the germline V gene. After removal of 2 bases from V and 7 bases from J, the junction contained 3 bases not matched to a gene.

The CDR3 DNA reads as TGCGCCAGCAGCTTCCGAGCGGACCCCTCACCCCCAGATACGCAGTATTTT. This codes for CASSFRADPSPPDTQYF. The J gene is TRBJ2-3, the V gene TRBV5-1, with a possible D match to TRBD2 (5 bases). The germline CDR1 and CDR2 sequences are SGHRS and YFSETQ. The CDR3 loop spans 17 amino acids. The V end lost 2 bases, the J end lost 4 bases, and 20 bases lay between the germline ends.

The chain joins TRBV10-1 to TRBJ1-1; TRBD1 aligns across 7 bases. With 3 bases clipped from V and 1 base from J, the junction kept 5 bases outside the gene matches. The CDR3 consists of 15 residues. Germline CDR1 reads WNHNN; CDR2 reads SYGVQD (reference sequence). CDR3 coding DNA: TGCGCCAGCAGTGACTTATCAGGGGGGAACACTGAAGCTTTCTTT. Amino acid sequence: CASSDLSGGNTEAFF.

V gene TRBV5-1 combines with J gene TRBJ1-6; 7 nucleotides agree with TRBD1. Germline-derived CDR1 and CDR2 are SGHRS and YFSETQ. V was pared by 5 bases and J by 5 bases, with 7 bases of the junction left unmatched. This CDR3 has 15 residues. The CDR3 protein is CASSPTGSHNSPLHF. Here the CDR3 DNA reads TGCGCCAGCAGTCCGACAGGGAGCCATAATTCACCCCTCCACTTT.

The J gene is TRBJ2-7, the V gene TRBV7-3; 11 nucleotides align to TRBD1. With 5 bases clipped from V and 1 base from J, the junction kept 4 bases outside the gene matches. CDR3 length equals 15 residues. From germline, CDR1 is SGHTA and CDR2 FQGTGA. CDR3 nucleotides: TGTGCCAGCAGCCTGGGACAGGGGGGATCCTACGAGCAGTACTTC. It is translated as CASSLGQGGSYEQYF.

The rearrangement uses TRBV30 and TRBJ2-5; the D is unclear. This CDR3 is built from 13 residues. V lost 4 bases and J 0 bases, leaving 9 bases between the germline ends. Germline V gene sequence: CDR1 GTSNPN, CDR2 SVGIG (reference sequence). The CDR3 here is CAWNPGNQETQYF. The CDR3 nucleotides read TGTGCCTGGAATCCAGGAAACCAAGAGACCCAGTACTTC. Combining the CDR3 with reference TRBV30 and TRBJ2-5 gives the whole variable domain SQTIHQWPATLVQPVGSPLSLECTVEGTSNPNLYWYRQAAGRGLQLLFYSVGIGQISSEVPQNLSASRPQDRQFILSSKKLLLSDSGFYLCAWNPGNQETQYFGPGTRLLVL.

The V gene is TRBV27, the J gene TRBJ1-5, with unresolved D. This CDR3 has 13 amino acids. V lost 6 bases to trimming and J lost 4 bases, with 10 bases between them. Germline V gene lookup returns CDR1 MNHEY and CDR2 SMNVEV (reference sequence). The CDR3 sequence is CASSWAGNQPQHF. The CDR3 nucleotides read TGTGCCAGCAGCTGGGCGGGAAATCAGCCCCAGCATTTT.

This rearrangement joins TRBV12-2 to TRBJ2-5; the table's D call, TRBD2, was not checked against the DNA. TRBV12-2 represents a pseudogene. The CDR3 sequence is 16 residues long. The CDR3 region has the DNA TGTGCAAGTCGCTTAGTTTCTAGCGGGCCCCAAGAGACCCAGTACTTC. It yields the protein CASRLVSSGPQETQYF.

The genes are TRBV18 and TRBJ2-7; TRBD1 aligns across 8 bases. Trimming took 8 bases from V and 5 from J; bases not matched to a gene: 2. Germline CDR1 reads KGHSH; CDR2 reads LQKENI. The length of the CDR3 is 11 residues. CDR3 residues: CASTTGDEQYF. DNA of the CDR3: TGTGCCAGCACGACAGGGGACGAGCAGTACTTC.

DNA of the CDR3: TGTGCCAGCAGTTTAAACGCAGTATCATCTAGCGGGAGTTCCTACGAGCAGTACTTC. Protein sequence: CASSLNAVSSSGSSYEQYF. V and J are TRBV28 and TRBJ2-7, with TRBD2 matching over 10 bases. The V gene end was trimmed by 2 bases and the J gene end by 1 base; junction bases not matched to a gene: 14. The CDR3 loop spans 19 amino acids. The V gene's germline CDR1 is MDHEN and CDR2 SYDVKM.

This clone has a single count. The genes are TRBV10-3 and TRBJ2-1, with 7 bases fitting TRBD1. The germline V gene encodes CDR1 ENHRY and CDR2 SYGVKD. Germline trimming cut 5 bases from V and 7 bases from J; bases unmatched to any gene: 5. This CDR3 region has 13 residues. The CDR3 protein is CAISTGTENEQFF. Here the CDR3 DNA reads TGTGCCATCAGTACCGGGACAGAGAATGAGCAGTTCTTC.

The chain joins TRBV7-9 to TRBJ2-3; D is uncertain. Trimming removed 7 bases at V and 6 bases at J, with 8 bases between. Per germline, CDR1 SEHNR and CDR2 FQNEAQ (reference sequence). This CDR3 contains 11 residues. CDR3 protein: CASTHGDTQYF. The CDR3 DNA is TGTGCCAGCACCCATGGCGATACGCAGTATTTT.

V gene TRBV2 combines with J gene TRBJ2-7, with 11 nucleotides matching TRBD2. The V gene end was trimmed by 6 bases and the J gene end by 5 bases; junction bases not matched to a gene: 6. Germline CDR1 and CDR2: SNHLY and FYNNEI. The CDR3 is 14 residues long. CDR3 protein: CASSALLAGDEQYF. The CDR3 bases are TGTGCCAGCAGCGCGTTACTAGCGGGAGACGAGCAGTACTTC. Based on the CDR3 plus reference TRBV2 and TRBJ2-7, the full variable domain is EPEVTQTPSHQVTQMGQEVILRCVPISNHLYFYWYRQILGQKVEFLVSFYNNEISEKSEIFDDQFSVERPDGSNFTLKIRSTKLEDSAMYFCASSALLAGDEQYFGPGTRLTVT.

The chain joins TRBV28 to TRBJ1-1, with TRBD1 identical over 7 bases. Germline V lookup: CDR1 MDHEN, CDR2 SYDVKM. Germline trimming cut 5 bases from V and 4 bases from J; bases unmatched to any gene: 13. The CDR3 runs 16 residues. The CDR3 protein is CASSIRQGRFSTEAFF. The CDR3 region has the DNA TGTGCCAGCAGTATCCGACAGGGTCGTTTCAGCACTGAAGCTTTCTTT.

There are a few counts of this clone. V is TRBV19 and J is TRBJ1-5; D may be TRBD1 (5 bases). V lost 5 bases and J lost 4, with 15 bases in between. This CDR3 spans 15 amino acids. Germline V gene sequence: CDR1 LNHDA, CDR2 SQIVND (reference sequence). For the CDR3, the DNA is TGTGCCAGTAGTGCGGGCAGGGAGGGGAATCAGCCCCAGCATTTT. This codes for CASSAGREGNQPQHF.

DNA of the CDR3: TGTGCCAGCAGCTCCCCACAAGGGGGAAAACTGTTTTTT. This translates into CASSSPQGGKLFF. V and J are TRBV28 and TRBJ1-4, with D possibly TRBD1 on 6 matching bases. Between the trimmed V and J ends, which lost 6 bases and 10 bases, there was a span of 15 bases. This CDR3 has 13 amino acids. Germline V lookup: CDR1 MDHEN, CDR2 SYDVKM.

This rearrangement joins TRBV20-1 to TRBJ2-7, with 11 bases fitting TRBD2. This CDR3 is built from 14 residues. Trimming removed 6 bases from V and 1 base from J; junction bases left unmatched: 5. CDR1 and CDR2 (germline): DFQATT, SNEGSKA (reference sequence). CDR3: CSASGLAGSYEQYF. The CDR3 coding sequence is TGCAGTGCGAGTGGACTAGCGGGTTCCTACGAGCAGTACTTC.